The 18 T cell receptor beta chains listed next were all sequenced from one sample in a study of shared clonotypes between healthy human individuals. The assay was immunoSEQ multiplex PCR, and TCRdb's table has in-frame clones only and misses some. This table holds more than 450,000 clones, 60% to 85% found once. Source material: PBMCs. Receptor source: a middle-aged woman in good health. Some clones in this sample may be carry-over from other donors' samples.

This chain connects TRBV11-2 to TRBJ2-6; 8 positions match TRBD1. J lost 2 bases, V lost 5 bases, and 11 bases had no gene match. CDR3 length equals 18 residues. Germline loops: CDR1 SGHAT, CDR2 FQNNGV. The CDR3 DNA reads TGTGCCAGCAGCAAAGGAGGGACAGGAGCTCCTGGGGCCAACGTCCTGACTTTC. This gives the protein CASSKGGTGAPGANVLTF.

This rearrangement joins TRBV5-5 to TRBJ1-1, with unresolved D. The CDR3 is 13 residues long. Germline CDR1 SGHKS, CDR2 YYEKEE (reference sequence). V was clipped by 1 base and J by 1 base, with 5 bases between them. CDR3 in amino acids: CASSLKGNTEAFF. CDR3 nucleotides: TGTGCCAGCAGCTTGAAAGGGAACACTGAAGCTTTCTTT.

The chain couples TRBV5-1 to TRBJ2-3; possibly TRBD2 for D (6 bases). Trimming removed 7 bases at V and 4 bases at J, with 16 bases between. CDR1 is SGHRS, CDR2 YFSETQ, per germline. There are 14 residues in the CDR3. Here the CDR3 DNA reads TGCGCCAGCGGCATCGGGAGTACCGCAGATACGCAGTATTTT. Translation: CASGIGSTADTQYF.

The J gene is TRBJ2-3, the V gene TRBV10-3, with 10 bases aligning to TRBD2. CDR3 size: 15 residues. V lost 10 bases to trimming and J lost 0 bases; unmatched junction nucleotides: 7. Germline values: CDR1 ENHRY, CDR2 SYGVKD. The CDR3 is CATRTSGASTDTQYF. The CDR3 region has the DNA TGTGCCACCCGGACTAGCGGAGCTAGCACAGATACGCAGTATTTT.

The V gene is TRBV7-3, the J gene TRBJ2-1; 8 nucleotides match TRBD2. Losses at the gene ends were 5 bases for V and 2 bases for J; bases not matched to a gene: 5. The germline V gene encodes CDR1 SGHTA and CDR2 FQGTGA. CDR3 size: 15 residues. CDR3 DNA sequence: TGTGCCAGCAGCCGCCTAGCGGGCGCCTACAATGAGCAGTTCTTC. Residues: CASSRLAGAYNEQFF.

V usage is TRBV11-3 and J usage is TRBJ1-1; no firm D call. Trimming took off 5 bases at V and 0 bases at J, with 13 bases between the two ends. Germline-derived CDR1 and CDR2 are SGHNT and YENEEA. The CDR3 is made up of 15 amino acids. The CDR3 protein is CASSPGPGMNTEAFF. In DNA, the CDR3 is TGTGCCAGCAGCCCGGGCCCTGGCATGAACACTGAAGCTTTCTTT.

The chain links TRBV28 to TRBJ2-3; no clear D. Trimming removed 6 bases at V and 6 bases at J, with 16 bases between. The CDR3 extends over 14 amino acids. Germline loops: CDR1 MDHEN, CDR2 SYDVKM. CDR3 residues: CASSSPLGVDTQYF. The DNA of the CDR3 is TGTGCCAGCAGCTCCCCTTTGGGCGTGGATACGCAGTATTTT.

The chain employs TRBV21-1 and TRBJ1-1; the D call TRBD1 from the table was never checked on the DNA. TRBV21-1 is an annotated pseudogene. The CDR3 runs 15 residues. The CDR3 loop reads CASSARQGANTEAFF. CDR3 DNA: TGTGCCAGCAGCGCTAGACAGGGGGCGAACACTGAAGCTTTCTTT.

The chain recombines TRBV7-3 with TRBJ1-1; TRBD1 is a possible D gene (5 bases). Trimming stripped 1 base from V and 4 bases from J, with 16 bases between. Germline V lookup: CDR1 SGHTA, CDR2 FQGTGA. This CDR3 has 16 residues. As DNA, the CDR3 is TGTGCCAGCAGCTTAAATCGAGGGACGCCGGGCACTGAAGCTTTCTTT. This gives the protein CASSLNRGTPGTEAFF.

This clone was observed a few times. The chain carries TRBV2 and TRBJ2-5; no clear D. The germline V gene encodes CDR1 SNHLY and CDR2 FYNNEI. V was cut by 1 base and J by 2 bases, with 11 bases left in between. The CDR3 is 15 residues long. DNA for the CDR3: TGTGCCAGCAGTGAAGTAGGGTTAGGGCAAGAGACCCAGTACTTC. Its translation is CASSEVGLGQETQYF.

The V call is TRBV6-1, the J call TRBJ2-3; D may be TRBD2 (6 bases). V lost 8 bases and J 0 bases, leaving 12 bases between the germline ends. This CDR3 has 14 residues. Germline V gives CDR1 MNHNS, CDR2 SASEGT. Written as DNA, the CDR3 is TGTGCCAGCGCGGGAACGTCTAGCACAGATACGCAGTATTTT. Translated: CASAGTSSTDTQYF.

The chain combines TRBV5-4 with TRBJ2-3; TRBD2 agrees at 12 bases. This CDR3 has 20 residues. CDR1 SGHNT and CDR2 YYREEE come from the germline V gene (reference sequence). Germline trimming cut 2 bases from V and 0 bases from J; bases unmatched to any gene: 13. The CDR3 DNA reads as TGTGCCAGCAGCTTTTCCCTTCTAGCGGGAGGGACAACTAGCACAGATACGCAGTATTTT. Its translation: CASSFSLLAGGTTSTDTQYF. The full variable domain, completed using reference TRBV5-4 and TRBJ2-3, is ETGVTQSPTHLIKTRGQQVTLRCSSQSGHNTVSWYQQALGQGPQFIFQYYREEENGRGNFPPRFSGLQFPNYSSELNVNALELDDSALYLCASSFSLLAGGTTSTDTQYFGPGTRLTVL.

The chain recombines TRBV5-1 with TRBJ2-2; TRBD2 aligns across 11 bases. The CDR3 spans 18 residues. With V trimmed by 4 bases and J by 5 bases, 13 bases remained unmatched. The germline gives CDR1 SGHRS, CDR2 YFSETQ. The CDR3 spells CASSTARLAGGNTGELFF. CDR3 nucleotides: TGCGCCAGCAGCACGGCCCGGTTAGCGGGAGGGAATACCGGGGAGCTGTTTTTT.

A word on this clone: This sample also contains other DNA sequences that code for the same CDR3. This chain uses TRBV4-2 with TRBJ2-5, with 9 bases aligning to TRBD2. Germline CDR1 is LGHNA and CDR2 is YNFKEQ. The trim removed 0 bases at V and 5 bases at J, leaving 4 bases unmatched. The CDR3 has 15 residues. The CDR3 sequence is CASSQEEREAETQYF. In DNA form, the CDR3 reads TGTGCCAGCAGCCAAGAAGAGCGGGAGGCCGAGACCCAGTACTTC.

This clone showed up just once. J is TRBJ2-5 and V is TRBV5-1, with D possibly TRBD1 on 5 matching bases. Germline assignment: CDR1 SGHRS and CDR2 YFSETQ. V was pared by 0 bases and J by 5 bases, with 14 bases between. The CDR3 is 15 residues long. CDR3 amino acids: CASSLDARGWETQYF. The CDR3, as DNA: TGCGCCAGCAGCTTGGATGCTAGGGGATGGGAGACCCAGTACTTC.

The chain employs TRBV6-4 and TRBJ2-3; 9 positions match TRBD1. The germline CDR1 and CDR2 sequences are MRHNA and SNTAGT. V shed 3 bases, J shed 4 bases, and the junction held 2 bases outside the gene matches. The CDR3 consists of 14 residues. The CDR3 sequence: CASSETGGSDTQYF. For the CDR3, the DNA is TGTGCCAGCAGTGAAACAGGGGGCTCAGATACGCAGTATTTT.

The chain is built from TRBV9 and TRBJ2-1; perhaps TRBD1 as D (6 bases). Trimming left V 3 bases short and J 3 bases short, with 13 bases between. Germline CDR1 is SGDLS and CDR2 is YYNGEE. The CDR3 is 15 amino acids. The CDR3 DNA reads TGTGCCAGCAGCGGGATGGGGACACTCTACAATGAGCAGTTCTTC. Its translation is CASSGMGTLYNEQFF.

The CDR3 spells CASSFLQGVQETQYF. The CDR3 DNA reads as TGTGCCAGCAGTTTCCTCCAGGGGGTACAAGAGACCCAGTACTTC. This chain joins TRBV28 and TRBJ2-5; 7 nucleotides align to TRBD1. V was pared by 3 bases and J by 2 bases, with 6 bases of the junction left unmatched. CDR1 and CDR2 (germline): MDHEN, SYDVKM. The CDR3 is made up of 15 amino acids.